This T cell receptor (beta chain) originates from a study of shared clonotypes between healthy human individuals. Study results and limitations: Researchers sampled blood only, noting tissue repertoires likely differ.

CD4+ cell separation produced CD45RA+ naive and CD45RA-negative memory subsets. CDR3 length: 15 residues. Germline-derived CDR1 and CDR2 are LNHDA and SQIVND (reference sequence). Trimming cost V 3 bases and J 4 bases, with 13 bases left between them. Clones were sequenced by immunoSEQ multiplex PCR, and TCRdb holds only the in-frame ones, with some missing. The sample yields under 750,000 clones, 72% seen once. In regard to this clone: Its antigen is not known.

The TCR was taken from a woman aged 25 to 39 in good health. The source material was memory CD4+ T cells sorted from blood. Specified subset: CD45RA-negative fraction. V and J are TRBV19 and TRBJ2-1; D unclear. This chain's CDR3 is CASSIPGFGYNEQFF. CDR3 in DNA: TGTGCCAGTAGTATTCCTGGGTTCGGTTACAATGAGCAGTTCTTC.